This TCR beta chain was identified in a study of blood T cell repertoires in COVID-19. Study context: COVID-19 samples, acute and convalescent, were from the United States, Italy and Spain. In each case, the material was cDNA or gDNA derived from T cells, B-cell-depleted T cells, or PBMCs.

This clone was recorded only once. The CDR3 totals 16 residues. V lost 0 bases and J lost 4, with 16 bases in between. Germline CDR1 reads SGHDT; CDR2 reads YYEEEE. Per the authors' pipeline: Reference gene primer amplification yielded estimated nucleated cell counts. Generated by immunoSEQ multiplex PCR, the TCRdb table keeps only in-frame clones and is missing some. V and J calls and clone size are given by that table; D and trimming were obtained from the DNA. The sample gives some 250,000 clones, approximately 90% of which show up once; about 1% is in the top ten. The TCR comes from a woman aged 40 to 49 who had recovered from COVID-19. The chain has TRBV5-6 and TRBJ2-5; possibly TRBD2 for D (5 bases). Source material: peripheral blood. CDR3 in amino acids: CASSLGPSTRRETQYF. CDR3 nucleotide sequence: TGTGCCAGCAGCTTGGGGCCTAGCACTAGGCGAGAGACCCAGTACTTC.